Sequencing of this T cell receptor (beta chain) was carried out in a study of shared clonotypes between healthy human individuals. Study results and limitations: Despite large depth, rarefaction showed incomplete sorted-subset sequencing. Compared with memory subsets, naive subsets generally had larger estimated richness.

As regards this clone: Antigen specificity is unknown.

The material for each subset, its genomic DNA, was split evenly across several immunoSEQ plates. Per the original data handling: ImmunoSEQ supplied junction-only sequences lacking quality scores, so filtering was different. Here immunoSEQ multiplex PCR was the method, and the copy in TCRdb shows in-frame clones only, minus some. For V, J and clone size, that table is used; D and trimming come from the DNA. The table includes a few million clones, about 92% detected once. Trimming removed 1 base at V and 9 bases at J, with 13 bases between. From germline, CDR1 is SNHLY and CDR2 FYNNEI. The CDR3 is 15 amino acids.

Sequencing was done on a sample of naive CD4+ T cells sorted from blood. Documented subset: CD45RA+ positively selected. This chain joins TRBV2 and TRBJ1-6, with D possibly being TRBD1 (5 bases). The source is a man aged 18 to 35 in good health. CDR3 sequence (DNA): TGTGCCAGCAGTGAAGAAGGGACCGGAGGTTCACCCCTCCACTTT. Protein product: CASSEEGTGGSPLHF.